This TCR beta chain is drawn from a study of HIV-infected patients and healthy controls. The ends lost 3 bases at V and 1 base at J; junction bases unmatched: 13. Germline CDR1 and CDR2: LNHNV and YYDKDF (reference sequence). The CDR3 runs to 19 residues. TCRdb reprocessed the 5' RACE reads via MiXCR and lists one record per CDR3 protein. The sample contains about 67,000 distinct CDR3 sequences, roughly a sixth of which appear only once. This clonotype was detected many times. The sequenced sample was CD4+ T cells from blood. The sequence was obtained from a human donor in good health. The chain combines TRBV15 with TRBJ2-1; 9 positions agree with TRBD1. The CDR3 DNA reads TGTGCCACCAGCAGCAACGGGGACAGGGCAGGAGGATCCTACAATGAGCAGTTCTTC. This codes for CATSSNGDRAGGSYNEQFF.